This passage covers 13 T cell receptor beta chains from one sample sequenced in a study of blood T cell repertoires in COVID-19. TCRdb keeps only in-frame clones here, not all; method: immunoSEQ multiplex PCR. The table records around 70,000 clones, 88% of them present only once. The sequenced sample was peripheral blood. These receptors were taken from a human donor in a cohort sampled during active COVID-19.

This clone occurred once. The chain uses TRBV6-4 and TRBJ2-1, with 7 nucleotides matching TRBD1. This CDR3 spans 14 amino acids. CDR1 MRHNA and CDR2 SNTAGT come from the germline V gene. V was pared by 3 bases and J by 7 bases, with 6 bases of the junction left unmatched. In nucleotides, the CDR3 is TGTGCCAGCAGTGAAACAGGGGTGGTGAATGAGCAGTTCTTC. Translating gives CASSETGVVNEQFF.

This clone was observed a single time. The V gene is TRBV10-3, the J gene TRBJ2-5; 8 positions agree with TRBD2. Germline trimming cut 4 bases from V and 3 bases from J; bases unmatched to any gene: 7. The germline gives CDR1 ENHRY, CDR2 SYGVKD. The CDR3 length is 15 residues. Here the CDR3 reads CAISAGTRSEETQYF. The CDR3, as DNA: TGTGCCATCAGTGCCGGGACTAGATCAGAAGAGACCCAGTACTTC.

The gene calls are TRBV7-6 and TRBJ2-3; 7 nucleotides agree with TRBD2. V dropped 5 bases and J dropped 4; count of bases not matched to a gene: 9. This CDR3 has 15 residues. CDR1 is SGHVS and CDR2 is FNYEAQ in the germline V gene. CDR3 in amino acids: CASSLLGGGSDTQYF. The CDR3, as DNA: TGTGCCAGCAGCCTCCTTGGGGGAGGGTCAGATACGCAGTATTTT. Filled out from reference TRBV7-6 and TRBJ2-3, the complete variable domain reads GAGVSQSPRYKVTKRGQDVALRCDPISGHVSLYWYRQALGQGPEFLTYFNYEAQQDKSGLPNDRFSAERPEGSISTLTIQRTEQRDSAMYRCASSLLGGGSDTQYFGPGTRLTVL.

The chain couples TRBV19 to TRBJ2-4; no firm D call. From germline, CDR1 is LNHDA and CDR2 SQIVND (reference sequence). V was cut by 6 bases and J by 0 bases, with 9 bases left in between. The CDR3 is 14 residues long. CDR3 nucleotide sequence: TGTGCCAGTAGCGCGGTTCTAGCCAAAAACATTCAGTACTTC. Translating gives CASSAVLAKNIQYF.

This chain links TRBV27 with TRBJ2-2; TRBD1 is a possible D gene (5 bases). The ends were cut back, 7 bases at V and 3 bases at J, with 15 bases in the middle. CDR1 MNHEY and CDR2 SMNVEV come from the germline V gene (reference sequence). The CDR3 sequence is 15 residues long. The CDR3 nucleotides are TGTGCCAGCAACCCGGGCCAGGGTGACACCGGGGAGCTGTTTTTT. This translates into CASNPGQGDTGELFF.

This sequence joins TRBV18 and TRBJ1-1, with a weak D call TRBD1 (5 bases). The V gene lost 2 bases and the J gene lost 4 bases, with 11 bases spanning the gap. This CDR3 region has 14 residues. The germline CDR1 and CDR2 sequences are KGHSH and LQKENI. This chain's CDR3 is CASSPGQGGTEAFF. The CDR3 DNA is TGTGCCAGCTCACCAGGGCAGGGCGGCACTGAAGCTTTCTTT. Using reference TRBV18 and TRBJ1-1 for the parts outside the CDR3, the full variable domain is NAGVMQNPRHLVRRRGQEARLRCSPMKGHSHVYWYRQLPEEGLKFMVYLQKENIIDESGMPKERFSAEFPKEGPSILRIQQVVRGDSAAYFCASSPGQGGTEAFFGQGTRLTVV.

The rearrangement uses TRBV18 and TRBJ1-1, with TRBD1 as a possible D gene (6 bases). The V end was cut by 6 bases, the J end by 0 bases, with 8 bases between. Germline CDR1 is KGHSH and CDR2 is LQKENI. The CDR3 is 13 residues long. The CDR3 loop reads CASSRDMNTEAFF. Here the CDR3 DNA reads TGTGCCAGCTCTCGGGACATGAACACTGAAGCTTTCTTT. The complete variable domain, with remaining parts taken from reference TRBV18 and TRBJ1-1, reads NAGVMQNPRHLVRRRGQEARLRCSPMKGHSHVYWYRQLPEEGLKFMVYLQKENIIDESGMPKERFSAEFPKEGPSILRIQQVVRGDSAAYFCASSRDMNTEAFFGQGTRLTVV.

Only a few counts were recorded for this clone. This chain connects TRBV7-9 to TRBJ2-1; D is possibly TRBD2 (7 bases). Trimming pared 6 bases from V and 8 bases from J, leaving 20 bases between. This CDR3 is 15 amino acids long. Germline V CDR1 and CDR2: SEHNR, FQNEAQ (reference sequence). The CDR3 nucleotides read TGTGCCAGCAGAAAAGGGGGAGGGGTGAGCGATGAGCAGTTCTTC. It codes for CASRKGGGVSDEQFF.

V usage is TRBV19 and J usage is TRBJ1-2, with D possibly being TRBD1 (6 bases). The CDR3 sequence is 13 residues long. The germline V gene encodes CDR1 LNHDA and CDR2 SQIVND (reference sequence). Deletions cut 4 bases from V and 3 bases from J, with 9 bases between. The CDR3 loop is CASSRTGYYGYTF. The CDR3 DNA sequence: TGTGCCAGTAGTAGAACAGGGTACTATGGCTACACCTTC. The full variable domain, in which reference TRBV19 and TRBJ1-2 provide the parts outside the CDR3, is DGGITQSPKYLFRKEGQNVTLSCEQNLNHDAMYWYRQDPGQGLRLIYYSQIVNDFQKGDIAEGYSVSREKKESFPLTVTSAQKNPTAFYLCASSRTGYYGYTFGSGTRLTVV.

V gene TRBV2 combines with J gene TRBJ2-1, with 9 nucleotides matching TRBD2. The junction had 2 bases not matched to a gene; V was cut back by 5 bases and J by 0 bases. Germline V CDR1 and CDR2: SNHLY, FYNNEI. This CDR3 has 15 amino acids. The CDR3: CASSLSGGSYNEQFF. Written as DNA, the CDR3 is TGTGCCAGCAGTCTTAGCGGGGGCTCCTACAATGAGCAGTTCTTC.

The chain links TRBV7-2 to TRBJ2-1; unclear D gene. Trimming removed 3 bases from V and 7 bases from J, with 4 bases in between. The germline V gene has CDR1 SGHTA and CDR2 FQGNSA. The CDR3 has 11 residues. The CDR3 protein is CASSFSNEQFF. For the CDR3, the DNA is TGTGCCAGCAGCTTTAGTAATGAGCAGTTCTTC.

The chain has TRBV2 and TRBJ2-2; 11 bases fit TRBD2. The CDR3 spans 16 residues. Germline-derived CDR1 and CDR2 are SNHLY and FYNNEI. J was trimmed by 5 bases and V by 6 bases; bases with no gene match: 8. The CDR3, as DNA: TGTGCCAGCAGCCTGACTAGCGGGGAACTTACCGGGGAGCTGTTTTTT. It translates to CASSLTSGELTGELFF.

The gene calls are TRBV7-9 and TRBJ2-5, with TRBD1 as a possible D gene (6 bases). The V end lost 4 bases, the J end lost 0 bases, and 18 bases lay between the germline ends. The CDR3 is 17 residues long. Germline CDR1 and CDR2: SEHNR and FQNEAQ (reference sequence). The CDR3 region has the DNA TGTGCCAGCAGCTCGACCCAACAGGGACGGTACCAAGAGACCCAGTACTTC. Translation gives CASSSTQQGRYQETQYF.